This paragraph covers one T cell receptor (beta chain) sequence. The junction shows a germline mismatch at one end, possibly a read error. Per germline, CDR1 SSHAT and CDR2 FNYEAQ (reference sequence). The CDR3 is 15 amino acids. This record belongs to a study of blood T cell repertoires in COVID-19. The data were produced by immunoSEQ multiplex PCR, yet TCRdb's version contains in-frame clones alone and is incomplete. The sample consists of 120,000 to 150,000 clones, roughly 88% of them appearing once. This TCR was sampled from an older woman with COVID-19, enrolled during active disease. Sequenced sample: peripheral blood. This chain uses TRBV7-7 with TRBJ2-1; TRBD2 might be the D (5 bases). CDR3 residues: CASSLSSYGYNEQFF. The CDR3 coding sequence is TGTGCTAGCAGCTTATCTAGCTACGGATACAATGAGCAGTTCTTC.